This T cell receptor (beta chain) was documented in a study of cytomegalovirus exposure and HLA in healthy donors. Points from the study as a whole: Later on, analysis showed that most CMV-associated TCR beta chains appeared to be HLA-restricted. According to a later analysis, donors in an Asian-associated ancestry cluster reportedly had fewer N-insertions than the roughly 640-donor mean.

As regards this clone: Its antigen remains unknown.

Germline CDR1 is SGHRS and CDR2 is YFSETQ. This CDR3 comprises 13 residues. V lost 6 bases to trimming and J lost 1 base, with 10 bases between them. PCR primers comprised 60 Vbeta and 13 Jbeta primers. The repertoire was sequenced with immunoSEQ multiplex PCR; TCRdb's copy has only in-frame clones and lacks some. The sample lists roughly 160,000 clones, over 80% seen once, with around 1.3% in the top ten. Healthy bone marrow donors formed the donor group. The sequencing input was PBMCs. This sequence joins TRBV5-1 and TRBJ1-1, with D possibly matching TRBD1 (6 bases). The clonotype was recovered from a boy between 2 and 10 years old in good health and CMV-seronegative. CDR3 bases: TGCGCCAGCAAACAGGGAGAGAACACTGAAGCTTTCTTT. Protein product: CASKQGENTEAFF.